The 20 T cell receptor beta chains in this list originate from one sample, sequenced in a study of cytomegalovirus exposure and HLA in healthy donors. Use of 60 Vbeta and 13 Jbeta primers characterized the PCR. The method was immunoSEQ multiplex PCR; TCRdb's version includes in-frame clones alone and lacks a portion of them. This table has 55,000 to 80,000 clones, roughly 77% appearing once. Sequencing was done on a sample of PBMCs. These receptor sequences come from a woman aged 25 to 39 in good health and CMV-seronegative.

This CDR3 is CASSQDNIPPSTDTQYF. The CDR3 region has the DNA TGCGCCAGCAGCCAAGACAACATCCCTCCTAGCACAGATACGCAGTATTTT. The chain uses TRBV4-1 and TRBJ2-3; D gene ambiguous. CDR1 MGHRA and CDR2 YSYEKL come from the germline V gene. The CDR3 runs to 17 residues. Between the trimmed V and J ends, which lost 0 bases and 0 bases, there was a span of 13 bases.

The rearrangement joins TRBV19 to TRBJ1-5, with 9 bases identical to TRBD1. The V gene end was trimmed by 5 bases and the J gene end by 1 base; junction bases not matched to a gene: 3. The CDR3 length is 15 residues. The V gene's germline CDR1 is LNHDA and CDR2 SQIVND (reference sequence). Here the CDR3 reads CASSVTGGSNQPQHF. The CDR3 region has the DNA TGTGCCAGTAGTGTAACAGGGGGCAGCAATCAGCCCCAGCATTTT.

CDR3 sequence reads: CASRAVPSYNEQFF. The CDR3 nucleotides are TGTGCCAGCAGGGCGGTCCCTTCCTACAATGAGCAGTTCTTC. The chain links TRBV6-5 to TRBJ2-1; D gene unclear. Trimming removed 6 bases at V and 1 base at J, with 10 bases between. CDR3 length: 14 residues. The germline V gene encodes CDR1 MNHEY and CDR2 SVGAGI.

The V call is TRBV25-1, the J call TRBJ2-1, with 13 positions matching TRBD2. Trimming took 2 bases from V and 5 from J; bases not matched to a gene: 3. The CDR3 consists of 16 residues. The germline CDR1 and CDR2 sequences are MGHDK and SYGVNS. The CDR3: CASSERGTSGDNEQFF. CDR3 bases: TGTGCCAGCAGTGAACGAGGGACTAGCGGGGACAATGAGCAGTTCTTC.

The CDR3 region has the DNA TGCGCCAGCAGCCCCCTCTCGGGACAGCCCCAGCATTTT. Its translation is CASSPLSGQPQHF. The V gene is TRBV5-1, the J gene TRBJ1-5; D is uncertain. This CDR3 has 13 amino acids. V was clipped by 4 bases and J by 7 bases, with 12 bases between them. Germline CDR1 reads SGHRS; CDR2 reads YFSETQ.

The CDR3 loop reads CASSTGYYGYTF. For the CDR3, the DNA is TGTGCCAGCTCCACAGGGTACTATGGCTACACCTTC. The chain links TRBV6-1 to TRBJ1-2; D may be TRBD1 (6 bases). There are 12 residues in the CDR3. V was clipped by 8 bases and J by 3 bases, with 10 bases between them. Germline values: CDR1 MNHNS, CDR2 SASEGT.

V and J are TRBV7-9 and TRBJ1-1; D unresolved. Per germline, CDR1 SEHNR and CDR2 FQNEAQ (reference sequence). V shed 5 bases and J shed 1 base, with 5 bases lying between them. This CDR3 has 12 amino acids. The CDR3 sequence is CASSNKNTEAFF. In DNA, the CDR3 is TGTGCCAGCAGCAACAAGAACACTGAAGCTTTCTTT.

The chain combines TRBV19 with TRBJ1-2; 8 bases fit TRBD1. Germline lookup yields CDR1 LNHDA and CDR2 SQIVND (reference sequence). CDR3 length equals 14 residues. V lost 5 bases, J lost 5 bases, and 7 bases stayed unmatched. CDR3 sequence: CASSVPGQAYGYTF. The CDR3 DNA reads as TGTGCCAGTAGTGTGCCGGGACAGGCGTATGGCTACACCTTC.

This chain links TRBV4-1 with TRBJ1-6; D is uncertain. Trimming pared 4 bases from V and 3 bases from J, leaving 13 bases between. The CDR3 totals 16 residues. Germline assignment: CDR1 MGHRA and CDR2 YSYEKL. CDR3 in amino acids: CASSRLVLYYNSPLHF. As DNA, the CDR3 is TGCGCCAGCAGCCGCCTAGTCCTTTACTATAATTCACCCCTCCACTTT.

The chain uses TRBV14 and TRBJ1-2, with a tentative D call TRBD1 (6 bases). CDR1 and CDR2 (germline): SGHDN, FVKESK. The CDR3 length is 13 residues. V shed 1 base and J shed 6 bases, with 9 bases lying between them. Here the CDR3 reads CASSQVQGNGYTF. The CDR3 region has the DNA TGTGCCAGCAGCCAAGTCCAGGGGAATGGCTACACCTTC.

This clone showed up just a few times. This chain joins TRBV28 and TRBJ1-4; no clear D. With 8 bases removed from V and 8 bases from J, the gap between germline ends came to 15 bases. CDR1 is MDHEN and CDR2 is SYDVKM in the germline V gene. This CDR3 has 13 amino acids. The CDR3 nucleotides read TGTGCCAGCCTAGCGAGGGATCGGGAAAAACTGTTTTTT. Protein product: CASLARDREKLFF. Drawing the rest from reference TRBV28 and TRBJ1-4, the complete variable domain is DVKVTQSSRYLVKRTGEKVFLECVQDMDHENMFWYRQDPGLGLRLIYFSYDVKMKEKGDIPEGYSVSREKKERFSLILESASTNQTSMYLCASLARDREKLFFGSGTQLSVL.

J is TRBJ2-3 and V is TRBV6-5, with D perhaps matching TRBD2 (6 bases). The CDR3 length is 14 residues. Germline CDR1 is MNHEY and CDR2 is SVGAGI. Trimming removed 5 bases from V and 2 bases from J, with 11 bases in between. CDR3 region: CASSPGLTTDTQYF. DNA for the CDR3: TGTGCCAGCAGTCCGGGACTTACCACAGATACGCAGTATTTT.

CDR3 bases: TGTGCCAGCAGCTCCGCCCCCGAGTCCACAGATACGCAGTATTTT. It yields the protein CASSSAPESTDTQYF. The chain employs TRBV6-5 and TRBJ2-3, with unresolved D. Germline CDR1 and CDR2: MNHEY and SVGAGI. Trimming took 6 bases from V and 2 from J, leaving 15 bases between them. There are 15 residues in the CDR3.

This clone has just a few counts. This chain uses TRBV27 with TRBJ1-5, with TRBD1 matching 7 bases. The CDR3 spans 14 residues. With 4 bases clipped from V and 7 bases from J, the junction kept 7 bases outside the gene matches. The V gene's germline CDR1 is MNHEY and CDR2 SMNVEV (reference sequence). The CDR3 spells CASSYRGTLQPQHF. The CDR3, as DNA: TGTGCCAGCAGTTACAGGGGCACCCTGCAGCCCCAGCATTTT.

A word on this clone: At one end the junction does not follow the germline gene, possibly because of a read error. The gene calls are TRBV28 and TRBJ2-1; 7 nucleotides align to TRBD1. The CDR3 has 13 residues. CDR1 MDHEN and CDR2 SYDVKM come from the germline V gene. The CDR3 protein is CTSSGTVRGEQFF. The CDR3 DNA reads as TGTACCAGCAGTGGGACAGTCAGGGGTGAGCAGTTCTTC.

About this clone: The same CDR3 arises from other DNA sequences in this sample as well. The chain couples TRBV28 to TRBJ2-7; TRBD1 agrees at 7 bases. The V segment lost 8 bases and the J segment 2 bases; nucleotides outside the gene matches: 6. Germline CDR1 MDHEN, CDR2 SYDVKM. The CDR3 sequence is 13 residues long. The CDR3 nucleotides read TGTGCCAGCGCAGCTGGACAGGCCTACGAGCAGTACTTC. Translated: CASAAGQAYEQYF.

V usage is TRBV18 and J usage is TRBJ1-4; D remains unclear. Trimming pared 6 bases from V and 0 bases from J, leaving 8 bases between. Germline lookup yields CDR1 KGHSH and CDR2 LQKENI. This CDR3 is built from 14 residues. The CDR3 DNA sequence: TGTGCCAGCTCCGGCACAGCAACTAATGAAAAACTGTTTTTT. Translating it yields CASSGTATNEKLFF. The complete variable domain, with remaining parts taken from reference TRBV18 and TRBJ1-4, reads NAGVMQNPRHLVRRRGQEARLRCSPMKGHSHVYWYRQLPEEGLKFMVYLQKENIIDESGMPKERFSAEFPKEGPSILRIQQVVRGDSAAYFCASSGTATNEKLFFGSGTQLSVL.

The chain is built from TRBV5-4 and TRBJ2-1, with D possibly being TRBD2 (5 bases). This CDR3 comprises 14 residues. Trimming shortened V by 4 bases and J by 4 bases, and 12 bases separated the two germline ends. CDR1 and CDR2 (germline): SGHNT, YYREEE (reference sequence). The chain's CDR3 is CASSGDYQYNEQFF. The CDR3 DNA reads TGTGCCAGCAGCGGAGACTACCAGTACAATGAGCAGTTCTTC.

This chain connects TRBV7-9 to TRBJ2-5; D not certain. The V gene lost 1 base and the J gene lost 4 bases, with 10 bases spanning the gap. The CDR3 sequence is 14 residues long. Germline V gene lookup returns CDR1 SEHNR and CDR2 FQNEAQ (reference sequence). CDR3 amino acids: CASSLGLVSETQYF. The CDR3, as DNA: TGTGCCAGCAGCTTAGGGCTAGTGTCAGAGACCCAGTACTTC.

This clone was picked up a small number of times. This sequence joins TRBV25-1 and TRBJ1-1; D remains unclear. V lost 1 base, J lost 0 bases, and 9 bases lay in between. This CDR3 region has 15 residues. CDR1 is MGHDK and CDR2 is SYGVNS in the germline V gene. The CDR3 nucleotides are TGTGCCAGCAGTGAATTGGGGAGTATGAACACTGAAGCTTTCTTT. This codes for CASSELGSMNTEAFF.